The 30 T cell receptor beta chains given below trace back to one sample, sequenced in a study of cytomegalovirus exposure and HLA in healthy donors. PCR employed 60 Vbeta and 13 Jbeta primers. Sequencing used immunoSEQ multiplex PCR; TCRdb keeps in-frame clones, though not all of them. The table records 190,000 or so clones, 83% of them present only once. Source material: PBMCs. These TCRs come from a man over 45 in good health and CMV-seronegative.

The CDR3 spells CASSPLVREIPYEQYF. The CDR3 coding sequence is TGTGCCAGCAGCCCCCTTGTTCGGGAAATCCCCTACGAGCAGTACTTC. The chain employs TRBV9 and TRBJ2-7, with a tentative D call TRBD2 (5 bases). CDR1 is SGDLS and CDR2 is YYNGEE in the germline V gene. The CDR3 consists of 16 residues. Trimming cost V 4 bases and J 2 bases, with 19 bases left between them.

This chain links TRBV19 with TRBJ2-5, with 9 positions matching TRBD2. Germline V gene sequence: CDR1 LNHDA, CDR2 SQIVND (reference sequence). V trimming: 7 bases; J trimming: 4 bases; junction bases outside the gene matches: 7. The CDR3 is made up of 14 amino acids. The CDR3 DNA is TGTGCCAGTACCGAGCGGGGGGCCCGAGAGACCCAGTACTTC. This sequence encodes CASTERGARETQYF. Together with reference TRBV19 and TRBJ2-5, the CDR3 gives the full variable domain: DGGITQSPKYLFRKEGQNVTLSCEQNLNHDAMYWYRQDPGQGLRLIYYSQIVNDFQKGDIAEGYSVSREKKESFPLTVTSAQKNPTAFYLCASTERGARETQYFGPGTRLLVL.

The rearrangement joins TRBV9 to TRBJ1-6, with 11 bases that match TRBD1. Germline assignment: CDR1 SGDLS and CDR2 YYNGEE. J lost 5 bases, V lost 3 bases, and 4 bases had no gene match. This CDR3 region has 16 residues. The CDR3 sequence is CASSGRTGGHNSPLHF. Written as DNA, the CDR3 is TGTGCCAGCAGCGGACGGACAGGGGGCCATAATTCACCCCTCCACTTT.

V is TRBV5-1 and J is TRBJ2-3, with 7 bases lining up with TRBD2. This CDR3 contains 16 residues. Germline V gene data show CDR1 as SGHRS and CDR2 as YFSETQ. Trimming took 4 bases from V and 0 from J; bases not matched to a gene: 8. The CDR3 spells CASSPASGTSTDTQYF. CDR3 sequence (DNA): TGCGCCAGCAGCCCCGCGAGCGGGACTAGCACAGATACGCAGTATTTT.

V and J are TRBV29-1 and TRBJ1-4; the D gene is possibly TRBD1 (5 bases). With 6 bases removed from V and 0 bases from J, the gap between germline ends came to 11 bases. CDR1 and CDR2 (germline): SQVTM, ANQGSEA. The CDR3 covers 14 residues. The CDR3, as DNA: TGCAGCGTGTGGGGGGGATCAACTAATGAAAAACTGTTTTTT. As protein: CSVWGGSTNEKLFF.

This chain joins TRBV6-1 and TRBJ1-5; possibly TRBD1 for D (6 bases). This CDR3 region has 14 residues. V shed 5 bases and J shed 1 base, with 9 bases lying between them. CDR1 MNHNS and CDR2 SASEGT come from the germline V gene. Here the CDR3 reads CASSNRASNQPQHF. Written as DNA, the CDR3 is TGTGCCAGCAGTAACAGGGCCAGCAATCAGCCCCAGCATTTT.

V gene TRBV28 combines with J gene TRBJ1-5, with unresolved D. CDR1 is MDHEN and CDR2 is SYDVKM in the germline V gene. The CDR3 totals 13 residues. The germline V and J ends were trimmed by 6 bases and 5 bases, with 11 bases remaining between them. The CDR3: CASRTNGYQPQHF. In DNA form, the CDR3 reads TGTGCCAGCAGAACGAACGGGTATCAGCCCCAGCATTTT. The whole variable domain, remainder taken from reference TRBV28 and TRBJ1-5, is DVKVTQSSRYLVKRTGEKVFLECVQDMDHENMFWYRQDPGLGLRLIYFSYDVKMKEKGDIPEGYSVSREKKERFSLILESASTNQTSMYLCASRTNGYQPQHFGDGTRLSIL.

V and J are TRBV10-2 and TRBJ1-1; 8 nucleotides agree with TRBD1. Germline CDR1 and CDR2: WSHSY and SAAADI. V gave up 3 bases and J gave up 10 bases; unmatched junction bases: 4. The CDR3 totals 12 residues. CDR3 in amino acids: CASSDNRGAAFF. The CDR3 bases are TGCGCCAGCAGTGATAACAGGGGGGCAGCTTTCTTT.

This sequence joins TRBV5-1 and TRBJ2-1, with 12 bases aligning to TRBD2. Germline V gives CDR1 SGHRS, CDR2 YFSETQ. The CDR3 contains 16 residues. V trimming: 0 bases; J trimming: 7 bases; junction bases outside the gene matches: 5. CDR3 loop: CASSLGGLAGGNEQFF. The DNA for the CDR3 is TGCGCCAGCAGCTTGGGGGGGCTAGCGGGAGGGAATGAGCAGTTCTTC.

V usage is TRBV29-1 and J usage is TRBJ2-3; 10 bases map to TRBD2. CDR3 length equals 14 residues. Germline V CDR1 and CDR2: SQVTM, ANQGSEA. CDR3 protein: CNSFSGRAGDTQYF. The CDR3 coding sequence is TGCAATAGTTTCAGCGGGAGGGCCGGCGATACGCAGTATTTT.

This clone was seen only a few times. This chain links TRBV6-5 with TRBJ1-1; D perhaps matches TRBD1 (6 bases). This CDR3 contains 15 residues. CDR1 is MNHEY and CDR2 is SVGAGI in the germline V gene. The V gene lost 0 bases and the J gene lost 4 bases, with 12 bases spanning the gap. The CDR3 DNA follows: TGTGCCAGCAGTTACTCGATCCAGGGGATCACTGAAGCTTTCTTT. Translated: CASSYSIQGITEAFF.

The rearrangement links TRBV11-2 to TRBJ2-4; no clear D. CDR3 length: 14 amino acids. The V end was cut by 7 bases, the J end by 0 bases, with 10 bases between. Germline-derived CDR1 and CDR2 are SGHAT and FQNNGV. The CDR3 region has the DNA TGTGCCAGCACAAAGCCCTTAGCCAAAAACATTCAGTACTTC. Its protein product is CASTKPLAKNIQYF.

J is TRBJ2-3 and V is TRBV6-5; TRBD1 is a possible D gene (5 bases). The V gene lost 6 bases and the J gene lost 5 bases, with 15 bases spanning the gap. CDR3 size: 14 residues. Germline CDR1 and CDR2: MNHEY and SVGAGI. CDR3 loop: CASRKRRQIDTQYF. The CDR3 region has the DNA TGTGCCAGCAGAAAGAGGAGACAGATAGATACGCAGTATTTT.

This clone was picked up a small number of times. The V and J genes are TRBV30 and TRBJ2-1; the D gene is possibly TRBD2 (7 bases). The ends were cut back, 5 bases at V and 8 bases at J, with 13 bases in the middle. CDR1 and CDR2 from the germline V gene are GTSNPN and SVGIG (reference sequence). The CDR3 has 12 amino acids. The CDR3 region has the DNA TGTGCCTGGGGAGGGGGGGGCGATGAGCAGTTCTTC. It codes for CAWGGGGDEQFF.

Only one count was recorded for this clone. CDR3 amino acids: CASSPTDTYEQYF. The CDR3 region has the DNA TGTGCCAGCAGCCCTACCGACACCTACGAGCAGTACTTC. This chain uses TRBV7-2 with TRBJ2-7; the D is unclear. Germline CDR1 is SGHTA and CDR2 is FQGNSA. The CDR3 loop spans 13 amino acids. The germline V and J ends were trimmed by 5 bases and 2 bases, with 10 bases remaining between them. Full variable domain (rest looked up from reference TRBV7-2 and TRBJ2-7): GAGVSQSPSNKVTEKGKDVELRCDPISGHTALYWYRQSLGQGLEFLIYFQGNSAPDKSGLPSDRFSAERTGGSVSTLTIQRTQQEDSAVYLCASSPTDTYEQYFGPGTRLTVT.

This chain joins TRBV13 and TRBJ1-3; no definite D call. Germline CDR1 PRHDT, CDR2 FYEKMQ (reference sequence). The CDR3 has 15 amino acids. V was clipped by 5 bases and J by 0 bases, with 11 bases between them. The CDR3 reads CASSPTALSGNTIYF. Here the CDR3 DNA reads TGTGCCAGCAGCCCAACAGCTCTCTCTGGAAACACCATATATTTT. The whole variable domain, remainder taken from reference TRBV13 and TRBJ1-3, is AAGVIQSPRHLIKEKRETATLKCYPIPRHDTVYWYQQGPGQDPQFLISFYEKMQSDKGSIPDRFSAQQFSDYHSELNMSSLELGDSALYFCASSPTALSGNTIYFGEGSWLTVV.

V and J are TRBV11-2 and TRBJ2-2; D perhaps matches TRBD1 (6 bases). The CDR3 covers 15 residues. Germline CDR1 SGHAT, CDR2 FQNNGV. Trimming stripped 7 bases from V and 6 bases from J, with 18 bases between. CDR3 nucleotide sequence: TGTGCCAGCAACAGGGAAGGGATGGTCCCCGGGGAGCTGTTTTTT. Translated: CASNREGMVPGELFF. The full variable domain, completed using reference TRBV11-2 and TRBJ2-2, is EAGVAQSPRYKIIEKRQSVAFWCNPISGHATLYWYQQILGQGPKLLIQFQNNGVVDDSQLPKDRFSAERLKGVDSTLKIQPAKLEDSAVYLCASNREGMVPGELFFGEGSRLTVL.

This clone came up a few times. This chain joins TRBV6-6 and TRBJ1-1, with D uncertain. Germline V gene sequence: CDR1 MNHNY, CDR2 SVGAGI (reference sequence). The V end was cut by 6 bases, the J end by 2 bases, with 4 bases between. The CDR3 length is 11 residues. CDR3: CASSRNTEAFF. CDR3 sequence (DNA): TGTGCCAGCAGCAGAAACACTGAAGCTTTCTTT.

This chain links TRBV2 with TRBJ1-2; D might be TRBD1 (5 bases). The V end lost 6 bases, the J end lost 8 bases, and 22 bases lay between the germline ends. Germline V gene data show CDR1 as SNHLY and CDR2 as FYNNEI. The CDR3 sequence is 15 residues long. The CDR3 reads CASSDGTLGDDGYTF. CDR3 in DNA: TGTGCCAGCAGCGATGGGACTCTAGGAGACGACGGCTACACCTTC.

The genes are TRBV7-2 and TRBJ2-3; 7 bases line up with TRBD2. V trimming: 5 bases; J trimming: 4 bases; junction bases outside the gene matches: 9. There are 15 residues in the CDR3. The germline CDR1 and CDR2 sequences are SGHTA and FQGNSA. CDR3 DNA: TGTGCCAGCAGCCCCACCGGGGGGTTGGCAGATACGCAGTATTTT. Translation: CASSPTGGLADTQYF.

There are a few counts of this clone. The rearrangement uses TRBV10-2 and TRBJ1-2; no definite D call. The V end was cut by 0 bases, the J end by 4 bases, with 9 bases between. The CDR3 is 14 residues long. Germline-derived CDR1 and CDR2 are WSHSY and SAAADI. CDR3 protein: CASSESTAVYGYTF. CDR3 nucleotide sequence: TGCGCCAGCAGTGAGTCGACGGCGGTCTATGGCTACACCTTC.

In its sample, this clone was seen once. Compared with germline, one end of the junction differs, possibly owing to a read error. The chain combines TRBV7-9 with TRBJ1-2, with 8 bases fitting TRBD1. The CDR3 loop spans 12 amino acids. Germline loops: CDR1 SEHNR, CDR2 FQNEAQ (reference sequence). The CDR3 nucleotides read TGTGCCAGCAGCCGAGAACTGCAGGGGGCTATCTTC. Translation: CASSRELQGAIF.

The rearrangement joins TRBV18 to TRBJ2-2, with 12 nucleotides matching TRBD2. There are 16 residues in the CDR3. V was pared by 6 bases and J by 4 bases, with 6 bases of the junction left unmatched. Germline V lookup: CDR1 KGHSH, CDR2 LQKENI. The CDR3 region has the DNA TGTGCCAGCTCCCCGGAGGGACTAGCGGGCACCGGGGAGCTGTTTTTT. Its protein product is CASSPEGLAGTGELFF.

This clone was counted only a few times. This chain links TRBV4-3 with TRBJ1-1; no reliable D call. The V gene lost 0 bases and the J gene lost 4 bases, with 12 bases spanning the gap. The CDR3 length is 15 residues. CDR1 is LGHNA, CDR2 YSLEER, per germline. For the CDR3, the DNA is TGCGCCAGCAGCCAAGATCATCGTGGGAGCACTGAAGCTTTCTTT. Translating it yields CASSQDHRGSTEAFF.

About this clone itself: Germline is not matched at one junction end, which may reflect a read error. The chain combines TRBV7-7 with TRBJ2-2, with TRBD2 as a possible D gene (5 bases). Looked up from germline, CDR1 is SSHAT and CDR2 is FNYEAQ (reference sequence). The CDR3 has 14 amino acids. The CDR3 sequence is CASSLAGKAGELFF. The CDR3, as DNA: TGTGCTAGCAGCTTAGCCGGGAAGGCCGGGGAGCTGTTTTTT.

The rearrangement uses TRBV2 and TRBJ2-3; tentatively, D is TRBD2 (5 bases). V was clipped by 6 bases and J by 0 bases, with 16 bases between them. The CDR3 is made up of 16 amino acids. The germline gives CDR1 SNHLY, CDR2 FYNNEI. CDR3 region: CASRTPASSSTDTQYF. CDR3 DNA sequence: TGTGCCAGCAGGACACCTGCTAGCTCTAGCACAGATACGCAGTATTTT. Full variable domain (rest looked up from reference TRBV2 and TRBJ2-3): EPEVTQTPSHQVTQMGQEVILRCVPISNHLYFYWYRQILGQKVEFLVSFYNNEISEKSEIFDDQFSVERPDGSNFTLKIRSTKLEDSAMYFCASRTPASSSTDTQYFGPGTRLTVL.

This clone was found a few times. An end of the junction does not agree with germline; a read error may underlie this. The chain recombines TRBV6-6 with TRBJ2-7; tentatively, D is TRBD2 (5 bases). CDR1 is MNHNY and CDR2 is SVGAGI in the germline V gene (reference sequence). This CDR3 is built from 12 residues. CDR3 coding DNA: TGTGCCAGCAGTTACCGATTCGAGGGCCGAGTCTTC. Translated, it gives CASSYRFEGRVF.

CDR3 sequence reads: CASSVSWGQGLDGYTF. As DNA, the CDR3 is TGTGCCAGCAGCGTTTCTTGGGGACAGGGGTTAGATGGCTACACCTTC. The rearrangement uses TRBV9 and TRBJ1-2; 10 bases are shared with TRBD1. The V gene's germline CDR1 is SGDLS and CDR2 YYNGEE. With 2 bases clipped from V and 6 bases from J, the junction kept 10 bases outside the gene matches. The CDR3 has 16 amino acids.

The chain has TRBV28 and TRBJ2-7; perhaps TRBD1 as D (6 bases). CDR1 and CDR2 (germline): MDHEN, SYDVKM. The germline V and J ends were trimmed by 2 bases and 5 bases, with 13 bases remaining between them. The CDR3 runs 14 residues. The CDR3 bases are TGTGCCAGCAGTTTAGGGCAGGGGACCCACGAGCAGTACTTC. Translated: CASSLGQGTHEQYF.

The CDR3: CASSLGREPHQPQHF. CDR3 DNA: TGTGCCAGCAGCTTAGGGAGGGAACCGCATCAGCCCCAGCATTTT. The chain has TRBV7-2 and TRBJ1-5, with D unclear. Germline V gene data show CDR1 as SGHTA and CDR2 as FQGNSA. The length of the CDR3 is 15 residues. The V end was cut by 1 base, the J end by 5 bases, with 12 bases between.